This T cell receptor (beta chain) emerged from a study of identical twins (dated by TCRdb to the mid-2010s). The study in broad terms: TCR alpha and beta repertoires from monozygotic twins, unrelated adults of various ages and cord blood were deep-sequenced to test whether fetal clonotypes persist. To rule out contamination, the twin experiments were replicated at different times with different library preparation protocols.

This clonotype has a handful of counts. It has no known antigen specificity. Base qualities were left out, and no much larger clone turns up one base away. Every donor in the study was a healthy Caucasian. Three pairs of female monozygotic twins, all aged about 18 to 30 years, made up the twin cohort. CD4+ and CD8+ T cell populations were isolated with positive isolation kits from Invitrogen. V is reduced by 3 bases and J by 4 bases, leaving a spacing of 12 bases between them. In the germline V gene (reference sequence), CDR1 corresponds to LGHDT and CDR2 to YNNKEL. From its cysteine to its phenylalanine, the CDR3 spans 14 amino acids. The sequence is cut down to CDR3 DNA, 42 bases in frame from base 1. What the authors observed across the whole study: Invariant T cells such as MAIT and iNKT could partly confound zero-insertion analyses, though diverse VJ usage argued against this for most clonotypes. Conclusions relied on cross-sectional statistical analysis, since the same donors could not be followed over many years. Recombination models systematically underestimated out-of-frame TCR alpha sharing in monozygotic twins but agreed with sharing between unrelated individuals. Compared with coincidental sharing between unrelated individuals, out-of-frame TCR alpha sequences shared between twins had an excess of sequences with low generation probability. Fewer insertions were carried by abundant cord blood beta clonotypes; a weaker similar trend was observed in young adult naive repertoires, while no such trend was observed in memory repertoires. A weaker excess of twin sharing was found in beta out-of-frame sequences because the signal-to-noise ratio was lowered by fewer shared sequences.

Libraries were prepared through 5' RACE. Sequencing instrument: Illumina HiSeq 2000. A universal primer binding site was added through template switching, and the final cDNA carried a unique molecular identifier so that TCR cDNA molecules could be counted accurately. Specific primers in the conserved constant-segment region were used to synthesize first-strand cDNA for TCR alpha and beta chains. To control for contamination, each cDNA library was double barcoded with a SMART-Mk sample barcode plus Illumina barcodes. TruSeq adapter sequences and Illumina sample barcodes were added in two successive PCR steps. Sequencing of the TCR alpha and beta cDNA libraries was done on the Illumina HiSeq platform using custom primers. The study's own analysis went as follows. Unique molecular identifiers were extracted from raw reads with MiGEC, and CDR3 positions were determined with MiXCR. For each individual, recombination models were inferred using an EM algorithm with the repgenHMM and IGoR tools. Shared clonotype analysis was performed with the tcR package in R, normalizing sharing by the product of cloneset sizes. Out-of-frame nonproductive sequences were analyzed to study raw recombination free of thymic and clonal selection effects. The public reads were quality trimmed at Q25 with fastp and then assembled into clones with MiXCR by TCRdb, keeping productive beta chains. Each record represents a unique CDR3 protein, reported with the most common genes and DNA among its rows. Here the V and J calls rest on TCRdb's processing, not on the authors' analysis. Present in this sample are fewer than 500,000 distinct CDR3 sequences, about 24% of which were seen just once. 2.9% of the sample rests with the top ten.

The data also belong to a second study, concerning T cells expressing NK-cell markers. The second study's paper adds: Eight or nine donors provided sorted CD3+CD56+NKG2C+, CD3+CD56+NKG2C- and CD3+CD56-NKG2C+ T-cell subsets, whose TCR beta-chain repertoires were profiled. Among the eight sequenced donors, only one was HCMV-seronegative, while the other seven were HCMV-seropositive. In several experiments an anti-gammadeltaTCR antibody was added to restrict sorting to alphabetaTCR-expressing T cells. For about 6 donors, the dominant CD3+CD56+NKG2C+ clonotypes were among the top 10 CD8+ clonotypes and accounted for roughly 1.0-8% of CD8+ T cells. Those dominant clonotypes were again the most abundant among CD3+CD56-NKG2C+ cells in several donors, at about 28.3-60.1%. Whether the expanded NKG2C-expressing T cell clones were specific for HCMV antigens was left unclear. The eight sequenced donors were randomly selected healthy volunteers, three men and five women. HCMV serostatus was determined by detecting HCMV-specific IgG in serum with a commercial ELISA kit. MIGEC was used to demultiplex reads and group reads by UMI, and MiTCR was used to assemble and quantify clonotypes. Only TCR cDNA sequences supported by at least two reads were kept to exclude erroneous sequences. The tcR package was used for downstream repertoire analysis, with clonotypes matched between fractions based on CDR3 nucleotide sequence plus V segment. VDJmatch was used to annotate antigen specificity against VDJdb, with one amino acid substitution in CDR3 allowed.

Sequenced input: CD4+ T cells sorted from blood. The receptor was isolated from a young woman in good health. Here the chain combines TRBV3-1 and TRBJ1-1; no D gene can be assigned with confidence. The CDR3 in this case is CASSQRGGPTEAFF. The DNA reads as follows: TGTGCCAGCAGCCAGCGGGGAGGCCCCACTGAAGCTTTCTTT.